The sequence of this T cell receptor (beta chain) was determined in a study of T cell responses to AZD1222 COVID-19 vaccine. Points from the study as a whole: Per reports, nearly half of all spike-specific TCRs target regions that are unmutated in variants. Donors were mostly white British, more females; clonal diversity possibly underestimated.

There are 13 residues in the CDR3. The ends were cut back, 0 bases at V and 10 bases at J, with 7 bases in the middle. Germline CDR1 reads LGHNA; CDR2 reads YSLEER. TCRdb's copy holds only in-frame clones and misses some; the assay was immunoSEQ multiplex PCR. The table includes about 140,000 clones, around 90% detected once. About this clone: Its antigen remains unknown.

The gene calls are TRBV4-3 and TRBJ1-6; D unclear. The TCR sequence derives from an adult who received the AZD1222 COVID-19 vaccine. Sample: peripheral blood, taken 28 days after the second AZD1222 dose. CDR3 nucleotide sequence: TGCGCCAGCAGCCAAGATCCCTGGTCACCCCTCCACTTT. Protein sequence: CASSQDPWSPLHF.